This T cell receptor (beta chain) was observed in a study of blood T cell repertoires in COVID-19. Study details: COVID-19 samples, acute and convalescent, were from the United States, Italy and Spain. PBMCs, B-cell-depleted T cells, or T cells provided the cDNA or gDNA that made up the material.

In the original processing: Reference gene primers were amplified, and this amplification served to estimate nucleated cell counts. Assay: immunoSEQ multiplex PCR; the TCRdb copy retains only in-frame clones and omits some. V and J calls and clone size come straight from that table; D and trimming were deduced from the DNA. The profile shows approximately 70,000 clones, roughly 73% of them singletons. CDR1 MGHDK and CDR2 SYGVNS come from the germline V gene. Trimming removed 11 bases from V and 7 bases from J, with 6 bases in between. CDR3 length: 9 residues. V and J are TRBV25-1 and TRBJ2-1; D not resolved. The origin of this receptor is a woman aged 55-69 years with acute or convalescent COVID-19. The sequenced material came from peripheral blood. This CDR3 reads CALRNEQFF. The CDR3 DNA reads TGTGCCTTGAGAAATGAGCAGTTCTTC.